This TCR beta chain was identified during a study of blood T cell repertoires in COVID-19. Study-wide background: COVID-19 samples, acute and convalescent, were from the United States, Italy and Spain.

This clone came up once. Living in 24 US areas, the participants were between roughly 18 and 90 years of age. Two negative PCRs, clearance, or symptom resolution were required of recovered Cohort 3 donors. Original methodology: Amplification from reference gene primers served as the basis for estimated nucleated cell counts. TCRdb's table, derived via immunoSEQ multiplex PCR, lists solely in-frame clones and lacks some. The V and J calls and clone size are taken from that table; D and trimming were inferred from the DNA. Of about 300,000 clones listed, roughly 85% are singletons. V was trimmed by 5 bases and J by 1 base, leaving 15 bases between them. Germline assignment: CDR1 LNHDA and CDR2 SQIVND (reference sequence). The CDR3 consists of 16 residues.

The receptor was derived from a man aged 25-40 years who had recovered from COVID-19. The chain has TRBV19 and TRBJ1-5; D is undetermined. The specimen sequenced was PBMCs or T cells enriched from blood (not recorded which). In nucleotides, the CDR3 is TGTGCCAGTAGTTTCAAACCACATCCGAGCAATCAGCCCCAGCATTTT. It encodes CASSFKPHPSNQPQHF.